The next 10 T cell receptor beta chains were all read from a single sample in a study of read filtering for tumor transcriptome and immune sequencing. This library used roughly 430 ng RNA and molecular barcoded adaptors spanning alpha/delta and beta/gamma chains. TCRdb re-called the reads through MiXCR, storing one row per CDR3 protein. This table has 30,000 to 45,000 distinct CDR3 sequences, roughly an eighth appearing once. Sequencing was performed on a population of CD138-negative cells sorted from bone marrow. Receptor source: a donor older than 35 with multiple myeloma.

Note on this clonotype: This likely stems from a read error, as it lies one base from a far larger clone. DNA of the CDR3: TGTGCCAGCAGGTACCCGGGTGAGCAGTTCTTC. Translated: CASRYPGEQFF. V usage is TRBV6-5 and J usage is TRBJ2-1; no definite D call. Trimming left V 6 bases short and J 9 bases short, with 9 bases between. Germline V gene data show CDR1 as MNHEY and CDR2 as SVGAGI. The CDR3 runs to 11 residues.

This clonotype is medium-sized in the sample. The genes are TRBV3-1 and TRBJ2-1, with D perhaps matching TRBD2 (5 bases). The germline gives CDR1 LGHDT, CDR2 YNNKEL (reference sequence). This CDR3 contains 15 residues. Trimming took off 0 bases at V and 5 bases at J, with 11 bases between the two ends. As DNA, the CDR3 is TGTGCCAGCAGCCAAGATGTGGAGGTAAACAATGAGCAGTTCTTC. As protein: CASSQDVEVNNEQFF.

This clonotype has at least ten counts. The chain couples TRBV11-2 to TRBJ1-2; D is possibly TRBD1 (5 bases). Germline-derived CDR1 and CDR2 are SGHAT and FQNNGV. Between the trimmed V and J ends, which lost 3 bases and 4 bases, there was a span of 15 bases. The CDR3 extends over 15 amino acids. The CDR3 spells CASSLLNGGGYGYTF. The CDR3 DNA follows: TGTGCCAGCAGCTTGCTGAATGGGGGAGGCTATGGCTACACCTTC.

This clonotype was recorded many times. The CDR3 nucleotides read TGTGCCAGCAGCCAAACCCAGGGAGGTGGCTTCGGAGCTTATGGCTACACCTTC. Its protein is CASSQTQGGGFGAYGYTF. The chain is built from TRBV7-9 and TRBJ1-2, with D possibly being TRBD1 (5 bases). Trimming pared 5 bases from V and 5 bases from J, leaving 27 bases between. Germline loops: CDR1 SEHNR, CDR2 FQNEAQ (reference sequence). This CDR3 is built from 18 residues.

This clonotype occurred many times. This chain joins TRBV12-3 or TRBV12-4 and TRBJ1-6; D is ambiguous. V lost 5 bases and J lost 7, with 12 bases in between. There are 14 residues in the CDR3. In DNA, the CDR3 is TGTGCCAGCAGTCCCCATGGGGAAAATTCACCCCTCCACTTT. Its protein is CASSPHGENSPLHF.

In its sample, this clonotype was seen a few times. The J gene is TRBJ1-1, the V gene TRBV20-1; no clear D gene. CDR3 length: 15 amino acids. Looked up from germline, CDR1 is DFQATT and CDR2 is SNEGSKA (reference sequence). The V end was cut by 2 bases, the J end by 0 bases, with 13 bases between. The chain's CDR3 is CSARSRGGLNTEAFF. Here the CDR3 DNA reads TGCAGTGCTAGATCCCGGGGAGGCTTGAACACTGAAGCTTTCTTT.

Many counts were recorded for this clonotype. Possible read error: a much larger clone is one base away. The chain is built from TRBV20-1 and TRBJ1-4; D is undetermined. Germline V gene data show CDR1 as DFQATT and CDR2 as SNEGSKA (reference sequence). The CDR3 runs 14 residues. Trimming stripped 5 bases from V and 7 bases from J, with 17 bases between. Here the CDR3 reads CSALLRGRGEKLFF. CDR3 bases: TGCAGTGCTCTCCTGAGAGGGCGCGGTGAAAAACTGTTTTTT.

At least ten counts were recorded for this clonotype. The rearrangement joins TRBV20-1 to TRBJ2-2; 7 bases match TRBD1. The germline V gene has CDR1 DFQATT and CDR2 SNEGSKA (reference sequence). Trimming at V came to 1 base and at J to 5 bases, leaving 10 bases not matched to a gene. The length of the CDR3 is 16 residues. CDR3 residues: CSARGLDRPSTGELFF. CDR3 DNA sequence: TGCAGTGCTAGAGGACTGGACAGGCCATCAACCGGGGAGCTGTTTTTT.

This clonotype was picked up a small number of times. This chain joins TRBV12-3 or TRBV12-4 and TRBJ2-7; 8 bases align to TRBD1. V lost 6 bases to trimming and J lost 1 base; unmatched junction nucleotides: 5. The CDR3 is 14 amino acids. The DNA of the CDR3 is TGTGCCAGCAGCACAGGGGGAGCATCCTACGAGCAGTACTTC. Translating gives CASSTGGASYEQYF.

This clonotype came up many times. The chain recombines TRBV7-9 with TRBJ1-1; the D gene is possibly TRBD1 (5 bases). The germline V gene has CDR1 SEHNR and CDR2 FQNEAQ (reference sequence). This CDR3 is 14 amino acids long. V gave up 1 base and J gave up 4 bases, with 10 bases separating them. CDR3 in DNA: TGTGCCAGCAGCTTAGTGGGGGGTCCCACTGAAGCTTTCTTT. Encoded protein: CASSLVGGPTEAFF. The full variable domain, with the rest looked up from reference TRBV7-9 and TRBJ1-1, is DTGVSQNPRHKITKRGQNVTFRCDPISEHNRLYWYRQTLGQGPEFLTYFQNEAQLEKSRLLSDRFSAERPKGSFSTLEIQRTEQGDSAMYLCASSLVGGPTEAFFGQGTRLTVV.